This paragraph reports one T cell receptor beta chain. Original methodology: Estimates of nucleated cell counts were drawn from the amplification of reference gene primers. Produced via immunoSEQ multiplex PCR; TCRdb's table is partial and in-frame only. That table is the source of V, J and clone size, and D and trimming were worked out from the DNA. The repertoire holds about 240,000 clones, with 84% as singletons. This sample is part of a study of blood T cell repertoires in COVID-19. The CDR3 length is 14 residues. Germline loops: CDR1 ENHRY, CDR2 SYGVKD. With V trimmed by 7 bases and J by 2 bases, 5 bases remained unmatched.

This sequence was found in a man in his fifties with acute or convalescent COVID-19. Sequenced sample: peripheral blood. The V and J genes are TRBV10-3 and TRBJ2-1, with 7 bases identical to TRBD1. The CDR3: CAIKGALTYNEQFF. The CDR3 coding sequence is TGTGCCATCAAGGGGGCGCTTACCTACAATGAGCAGTTCTTC.